The T cell receptor (beta chain) under discussion was sequenced for a study of blood T cell repertoires in COVID-19. Study overall: The cDNA or gDNA used as material had been derived from T cells, B-cell-depleted T cells, or PBMCs.

Some clones are missing from TCRdb's copy, which holds only in-frame ones; the method was immunoSEQ multiplex PCR. The sample records about 100,000 clones, roughly 88% being singletons. The sample was peripheral blood. This receptor was taken from a human donor in a cohort sampled during active COVID-19.

This CDR3 reads CASSMTRFHEQYF. CDR3 DNA sequence: TGTGCCAGCAGCATGACTAGATTCCACGAGCAGTACTTC. The chain uses TRBV7-2 and TRBJ2-7; TRBD2 is a possible D gene (6 bases). Between the trimmed V and J ends, which lost 5 bases and 5 bases, there was a span of 13 bases. Germline loops: CDR1 SGHTA, CDR2 FQGNSA. The CDR3 covers 13 residues.